The source of this T cell receptor beta chain is a study of cytomegalovirus exposure and HLA in healthy donors. With 60 Vbeta and 13 Jbeta primers, the PCR was carried out. This table comes from immunoSEQ multiplex PCR, and its TCRdb copy is limited to in-frame clones, with some not included. This sample's table has roughly 190,000 clones. Sequencing was done on a sample of PBMCs. The receptor's source is a woman aged 18 to 35 in good health and CMV-seropositive.

The CDR3 DNA reads as TGTGCCAGTCACACGGGACAGCGTCGGGGTCAGCCCCAGCATTTT. It specifies CASHTGQRRGQPQHF. V and J are TRBV27 and TRBJ1-5, with 7 bases fitting TRBD1. The V and J ends lost 9 bases and 6 bases, in that order; junction bases with no gene match: 14. CDR1 is MNHEY, CDR2 SMNVEV, per germline (reference sequence). The CDR3 length is 15 residues.